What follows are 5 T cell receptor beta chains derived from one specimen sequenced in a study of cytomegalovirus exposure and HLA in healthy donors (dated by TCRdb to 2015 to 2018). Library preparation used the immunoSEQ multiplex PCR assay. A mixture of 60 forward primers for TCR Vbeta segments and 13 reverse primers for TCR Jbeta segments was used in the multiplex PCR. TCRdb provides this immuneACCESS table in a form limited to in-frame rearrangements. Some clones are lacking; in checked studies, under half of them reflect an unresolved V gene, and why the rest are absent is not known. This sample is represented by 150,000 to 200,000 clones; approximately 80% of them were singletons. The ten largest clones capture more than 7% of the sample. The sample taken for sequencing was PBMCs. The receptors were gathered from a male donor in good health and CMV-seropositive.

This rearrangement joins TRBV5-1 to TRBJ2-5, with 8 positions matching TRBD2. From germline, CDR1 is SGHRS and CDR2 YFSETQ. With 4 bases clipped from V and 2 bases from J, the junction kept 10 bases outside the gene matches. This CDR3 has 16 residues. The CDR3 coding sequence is TGCGCCAGCAGCGCGGAGGCGGGAGGCCCACAAGAGACCCAGTACTTC. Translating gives CASSAEAGGPQETQYF.

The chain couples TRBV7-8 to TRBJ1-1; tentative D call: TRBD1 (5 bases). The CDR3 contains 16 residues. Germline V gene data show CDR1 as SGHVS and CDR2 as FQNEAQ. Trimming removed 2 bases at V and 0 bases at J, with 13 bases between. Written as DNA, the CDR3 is TGTGCCAGCAGCTTACAGGCAGGGTCTGTGAACACTGAAGCTTTCTTT. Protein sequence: CASSLQAGSVNTEAFF.

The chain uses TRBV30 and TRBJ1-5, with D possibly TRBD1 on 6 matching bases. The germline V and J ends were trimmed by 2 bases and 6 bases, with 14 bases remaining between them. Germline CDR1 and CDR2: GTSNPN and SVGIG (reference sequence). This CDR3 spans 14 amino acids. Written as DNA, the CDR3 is TGTGCCTGGAGTCCCTCAGGGGCTGGTCAGCCCCAGCATTTT. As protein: CAWSPSGAGQPQHF.

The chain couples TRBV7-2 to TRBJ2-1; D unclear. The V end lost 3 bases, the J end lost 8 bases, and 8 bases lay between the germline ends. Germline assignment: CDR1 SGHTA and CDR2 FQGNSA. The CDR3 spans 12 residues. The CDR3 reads CASSLVSDEQFF. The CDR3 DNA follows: TGTGCCAGCAGCTTGGTGAGCGATGAGCAGTTCTTC. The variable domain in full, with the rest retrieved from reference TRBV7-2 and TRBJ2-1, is GAGVSQSPSNKVTEKGKDVELRCDPISGHTALYWYRQSLGQGLEFLIYFQGNSAPDKSGLPSDRFSAERTGGSVSTLTIQRTQQEDSAVYLCASSLVSDEQFFGPGTRLTVL.

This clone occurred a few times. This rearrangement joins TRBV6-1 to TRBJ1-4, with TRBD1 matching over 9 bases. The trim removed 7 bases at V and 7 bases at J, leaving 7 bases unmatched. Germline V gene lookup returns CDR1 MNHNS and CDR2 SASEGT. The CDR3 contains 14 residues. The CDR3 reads CASTRTGVGEKLFF. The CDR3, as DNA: TGTGCCAGCACGCGGACAGGGGTGGGTGAAAAACTGTTTTTT.